The TCR beta chain described here comes from a study of T cell repertoires in cytomegalovirus infection. Study at large: Recently identified HLA-C-restricted CMV epitopes were among the peptides used. Public TCR beta signatures marked donors with CMV infection and the matching HLA. General study points: Pooled public TCR beta family frequency picked out CMV carriers with the relevant HLA. Clonotypes of TCR beta that were HLA-C-restricted and CMV-specific dominated the ex vivo response.

Looked up from germline, CDR1 is LNHDA and CDR2 is SQIVND (reference sequence). The V and J ends lost 10 bases and 7 bases, in that order; junction bases with no gene match: 6. This CDR3 comprises 13 residues. Each CDR3 protein gets one entry after TCRdb re-called the reads with MiXCR. The sample consists of 700,000 to 850,000 distinct CDR3 sequences, 32% of them appearing once. This clonotype showed up just a few times. The antigen is not known. The V and J genes are TRBV19 and TRBJ2-2, with TRBD2 matching over 10 bases. The material was cultured CD8+ T cells from PBMCs, obtained from culture after CMV antigen stimulation. The receptor's source is a human donor in good health (CMV status not recorded). Some clones in this sample may be carry-over from other donors' samples. The CDR3 is CATTAGGLGELFF. CDR3 sequence (DNA): TGTGCCACAACAGCGGGGGGGCTCGGGGAGCTGTTTTTT.